These 21 T cell receptor beta chains were sequenced from one sample in a study of spatial heterogeneity in lung cancer. The time point here: sample taken at primary tumor resection. Tumor, nontumor lung or frozen PBMC supplied whole RNA, sequenced without sorting. Using its own MiXCR run on the 5' RACE reads, TCRdb lists one record per CDR3 protein. Here the sample spans about 36,000 distinct CDR3 sequences, less than 5.5% being singletons. The sample was PBMCs, taken at surgery. The receptor source for this set is a female donor with early-stage non-small cell lung cancer.

The chain carries TRBV14 and TRBJ1-1; 9 nucleotides align to TRBD1. Germline CDR1 SGHDN, CDR2 FVKESK. Unmatched junction bases numbered 6, after V lost 3 bases and J lost 4 bases. This CDR3 spans 15 amino acids. DNA of the CDR3: TGTGCCAGCAGCCATTTTACAGGGGGCAGCACTGAAGCTTTCTTT. Translated, it gives CASSHFTGGSTEAFF.

The chain joins TRBV2 to TRBJ1-5; the D is unclear. Germline CDR1 is SNHLY and CDR2 is FYNNEI. Trimming removed 0 bases from V and 2 bases from J, with 5 bases in between. The CDR3 sequence is 14 residues long. This chain's CDR3 is CASSEAVGNQPQHF. The CDR3 DNA is TGTGCCAGCAGTGAAGCGGTTGGCAATCAGCCCCAGCATTTT. Looking up the rest from reference TRBV2 and TRBJ1-5 gives the full variable domain: EPEVTQTPSHQVTQMGQEVILRCVPISNHLYFYWYRQILGQKVEFLVSFYNNEISEKSEIFDDQFSVERPDGSNFTLKIRSTKLEDSAMYFCASSEAVGNQPQHFGDGTRLSIL.

This clonotype was found many times. The V call is TRBV6-6, the J call TRBJ1-2; D is uncertain. The CDR3 runs 13 residues. Per germline, CDR1 MNHNY and CDR2 SVGAGI (reference sequence). With 2 bases removed from V and 6 bases from J, the gap between germline ends came to 10 bases. CDR3 sequence reads: CASSYVGSDGYTF. The CDR3 DNA reads as TGTGCCAGCAGTTACGTCGGTTCGGATGGCTACACCTTC.

This clonotype came up many times. The rearrangement joins TRBV7-6 to TRBJ2-3; the D gene is possibly TRBD2 (6 bases). The ends were cut back, 3 bases at V and 1 base at J, with 8 bases in the middle. CDR1 is SGHVS, CDR2 FNYEAQ, per germline. The CDR3 is made up of 14 amino acids. The CDR3 here is CASSFSGRTDTQYF. DNA of the CDR3: TGTGCCAGCAGCTTTAGCGGCCGCACAGATACGCAGTATTTT.

A few counts support this clonotype. V usage is TRBV7-9 and J usage is TRBJ2-7, with D possibly matching TRBD1 (6 bases). Trimming cost V 3 bases and J 2 bases, with 20 bases left between them. This CDR3 spans 17 amino acids. The germline gives CDR1 SEHNR, CDR2 FQNEAQ (reference sequence). CDR3 loop: CASSLPLGRDNPYEQYF. The CDR3 DNA follows: TGTGCCAGCAGCTTGCCCCTGGGCAGGGACAATCCCTACGAGCAGTACTTC.

This clonotype came up many times. The chain recombines TRBV10-3 with TRBJ2-7; D is undetermined. This CDR3 spans 14 amino acids. Germline assignment: CDR1 ENHRY and CDR2 SYGVKD. V was clipped by 8 bases and J by 2 bases, with 16 bases between them. DNA of the CDR3: TGTGCCATCTCCCCTTCGGCCCAGACCTACGAGCAGTACTTC. It codes for CAISPSAQTYEQYF.

There are many counts of this clonotype. The CDR3 loop is CASRKSGTGVTGELFF. CDR3 nucleotides: TGTGCCAGCAGGAAGTCCGGGACAGGGGTTACCGGGGAGCTGTTTTTT. This chain links TRBV9 with TRBJ2-2, with 10 bases that match TRBD1. The CDR3 spans 16 residues. CDR1 and CDR2 from the germline V gene are SGDLS and YYNGEE. The trim removed 5 bases at V and 5 bases at J, leaving 9 bases unmatched.

This clonotype was seen at least ten times. The chain couples TRBV28 to TRBJ2-5, with 10 bases that match TRBD1. CDR1 and CDR2 from the germline V gene are MDHEN and SYDVKM. The CDR3 covers 17 residues. Trimming at V came to 4 bases and at J to 1 base, leaving 9 bases not matched to a gene. The CDR3 sequence: CASSSFWDRGFQETQYF. As DNA, the CDR3 is TGTGCCAGCAGTTCCTTTTGGGACAGGGGTTTCCAAGAGACCCAGTACTTC.

A note on this clonotype: A clone one base away is much larger, so this may be a read error. The DNA of the CDR3 is TGTGCCAGCAGCTTAGCGAGTGTAGCGGGAGAATGGGGAGAGACCCAGTACTTC. The encoded protein is CASSLASVAGEWGETQYF. This chain connects TRBV7-9 to TRBJ2-5, with 9 bases aligning to TRBD2. The V segment lost 0 bases and the J segment 4 bases; nucleotides outside the gene matches: 12. The CDR3 spans 18 residues. Germline V gene lookup returns CDR1 SEHNR and CDR2 FQNEAQ (reference sequence).

This clonotype was seen more than once but under ten times. This rearrangement joins TRBV20-1 to TRBJ1-4; 9 bases are a match to TRBD1. This CDR3 has 14 residues. Germline V gives CDR1 DFQATT, CDR2 SNEGSKA (reference sequence). J was trimmed by 7 bases and V by 3 bases; bases with no gene match: 6. CDR3 region: CSASDRGTGEKLFF. CDR3 bases: TGCAGTGCTAGCGACAGGGGGACAGGTGAAAAACTGTTTTTT.

This clonotype turned up a few times. The DNA for the CDR3 is TGCGCCAGCCACCTGACAGGGACTAGCACAGATACGCAGTATTTT. This translates into CASHLTGTSTDTQYF. The rearrangement uses TRBV5-1 and TRBJ2-3; D may be TRBD1 (7 bases). Germline CDR1 is SGHRS and CDR2 is YFSETQ. The length of the CDR3 is 15 residues. V was clipped by 7 bases and J by 0 bases, with 15 bases between them.

This clonotype was seen more than once but under ten times. The chain combines TRBV2 with TRBJ1-5; no clear D gene. CDR3 length: 13 amino acids. Per the germline V gene, CDR1 is SNHLY and CDR2 is FYNNEI. V lost 6 bases and J 4 bases, leaving 10 bases between the germline ends. The CDR3 region is CASRLGSNQPQHF. DNA for the CDR3: TGTGCCAGCAGGTTGGGGTCAAATCAGCCCCAGCATTTT.

Comment on this clonotype: Possible read error: a much larger clone is one base away. This chain joins TRBV6-5 and TRBJ1-2, with 9 nucleotides matching TRBD1. This CDR3 comprises 16 residues. Germline CDR1 and CDR2: MNHEY and SVGAGI. The DNA of the CDR3 is TGTGCCAGCAGTTACTCCGTGACAGGGGGTATAGATGGCTGCACCTTC. Translation: CASSYSVTGGIDGCTF.

This clonotype showed up many times. The chain joins TRBV2 to TRBJ1-1; D is unclear. Germline V gene lookup returns CDR1 SNHLY and CDR2 FYNNEI. V lost 2 bases and J lost 1, with 5 bases in between. The CDR3 has 13 amino acids. CDR3 sequence: CASSEMGNTEAFF. CDR3 bases: TGTGCCAGCAGTGAAATGGGGAACACTGAAGCTTTCTTT.

The table lists this clonotype with many counts. The chain combines TRBV7-2 with TRBJ2-2; TRBD1 aligns across 7 bases. This CDR3 has 15 amino acids. The germline CDR1 and CDR2 sequences are SGHTA and FQGNSA. V trimming: 3 bases; J trimming: 6 bases; junction bases outside the gene matches: 7. DNA of the CDR3: TGTGCCAGCAGCTTGGGCGACAGGGACGCCGGGGAGCTGTTTTTT. This translates into CASSLGDRDAGELFF.

This clonotype showed up many times. The genes are TRBV28 and TRBJ2-2; 8 bases are a match to TRBD2. Trimming took 6 bases from V and 7 from J; bases not matched to a gene: 13. This CDR3 has 16 residues. CDR1 MDHEN and CDR2 SYDVKM come from the germline V gene. CDR3: CASSLPTGGPGGELFF. CDR3 nucleotides: TGTGCCAGCAGCCTGCCGACGGGAGGGCCAGGCGGGGAGCTGTTTTTT.

This clonotype was recorded many times. The chain recombines TRBV12-3 or TRBV12-4 with TRBJ1-5, with D tentatively TRBD1 (5 bases). CDR3 length: 14 amino acids. V lost 4 bases, J lost 5 bases, and 12 bases lay in between. This chain's CDR3 is CASSSRAWDQPQHF. DNA of the CDR3: TGTGCCAGCAGTTCCAGGGCCTGGGATCAGCCCCAGCATTTT.

This clonotype was seen repeatedly, ten times or more. The V and J genes are TRBV2 and TRBJ2-2; no clear D. Trimming stripped 8 bases from V and 7 bases from J, with 11 bases between. This CDR3 has 12 residues. From germline, CDR1 is SNHLY and CDR2 FYNNEI. The CDR3 region is CASSGRGGELFF. CDR3 coding DNA: TGTGCCAGCTCCGGACGAGGCGGGGAGCTGTTTTTT.

This clonotype was seen ten or more times. The chain combines TRBV10-2 with TRBJ1-3; no reliable D call. There are 13 residues in the CDR3. V lost 5 bases, J lost 4 bases, and 9 bases lay in between. Per the germline V gene, CDR1 is WSHSY and CDR2 is SAAADI. The CDR3 is CASSSEEGNTIYF. CDR3 DNA sequence: TGCGCCAGCAGTTCGGAGGAGGGAAACACCATATATTTT.

There are many counts of this clonotype. The CDR3 DNA reads TGTGCCGGCCAGACAGATTTCAATCAGCCCCAGCATTTT. Its translation: CAGQTDFNQPQHF. The gene calls are TRBV6-2 or TRBV6-3 and TRBJ1-5, with a weak D call TRBD1 (5 bases). The CDR3 has 13 residues. Deletions cut 11 bases from V and 3 bases from J, with 14 bases between. In germline, CDR1 is MNHEY, CDR2 SVGEGT.

This clonotype turned up a few times. This chain links TRBV2 with TRBJ2-7; D perhaps matches TRBD1 (6 bases). This CDR3 has 12 amino acids. Germline lookup yields CDR1 SNHLY and CDR2 FYNNEI. Trimming took 6 bases from V and 0 from J, leaving 6 bases between them. The CDR3 sequence: CASRDSSYEQYF. In DNA, the CDR3 is TGTGCCAGCAGGGACAGCTCCTACGAGCAGTACTTC.